This TCR beta chain originates from a study of blood T cell repertoires in COVID-19. The length of the CDR3 is 15 residues. The V and J ends lost 7 bases and 1 base respectively, with 19 bases between them. The germline V gene encodes CDR1 SQVTM and CDR2 ANQGSEA. Sequencing was performed with immunoSEQ multiplex PCR; in TCRdb, only in-frame clones are kept and a portion is missing. Among some 320,000 clones, 75% to 90% were seen once, and the ten largest hold about 5.2%. The sample was PBMCs or T cells enriched from blood (not recorded which). The receptor was isolated from a man between 60 and 70 years old who had recovered from COVID-19. The chain combines TRBV29-1 with TRBJ2-5, with D perhaps TRBD1 (6 bases). This chain's CDR3 is CSAKELGQSQETQYF. CDR3 sequence (DNA): TGCAGCGCCAAAGAGCTAGGACAGAGCCAAGAGACCCAGTACTTC.